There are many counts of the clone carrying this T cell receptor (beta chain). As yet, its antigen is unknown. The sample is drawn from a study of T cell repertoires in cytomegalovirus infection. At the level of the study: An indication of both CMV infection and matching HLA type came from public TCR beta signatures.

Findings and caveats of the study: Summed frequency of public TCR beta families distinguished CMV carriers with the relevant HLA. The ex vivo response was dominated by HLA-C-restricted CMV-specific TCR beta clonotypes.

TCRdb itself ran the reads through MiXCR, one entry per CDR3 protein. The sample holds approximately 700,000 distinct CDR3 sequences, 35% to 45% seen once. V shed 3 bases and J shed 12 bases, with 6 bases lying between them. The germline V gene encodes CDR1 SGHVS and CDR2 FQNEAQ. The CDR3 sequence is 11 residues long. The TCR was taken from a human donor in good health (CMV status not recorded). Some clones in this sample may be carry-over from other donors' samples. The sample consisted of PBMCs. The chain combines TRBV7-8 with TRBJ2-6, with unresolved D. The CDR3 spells CASSLPGVLTF. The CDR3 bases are TGTGCCAGCAGCTTGCCTGGCGTCCTGACTTTC.